The source of this T cell receptor (beta chain) is a study of cytomegalovirus exposure and HLA in healthy donors. Study-wide results and limits: There were a few CMV-associated chains whose specificity for CMV antigens was confirmed in vitro.

V gave up 6 bases and J gave up 0 bases; unmatched junction bases: 10. This CDR3 has 16 residues. From germline, CDR1 is MDHEN and CDR2 SYDVKM. Details on this clone: No antigen is known for it.

The PCR had 60 Vbeta and 13 Jbeta primers. Generated by immunoSEQ multiplex PCR, the TCRdb table keeps only in-frame clones and is missing some. The table records about 95,000 clones, approximately 80% of them present only once. The sample was PBMCs. The origin of this receptor is a woman aged 40-49 years in good health and CMV-seronegative. The chain links TRBV28 to TRBJ1-1, with 7 bases lining up with TRBD1. CDR3 amino acids: CASRKLGTVMNTEAFF. CDR3 DNA: TGTGCCAGCAGAAAATTAGGGACAGTGATGAACACTGAAGCTTTCTTT.